A selection of T cell receptor beta chains follows, all from one sample in a study of cytomegalovirus exposure and HLA in healthy donors. Data came from immunoSEQ multiplex PCR; TCRdb stores just in-frame clones and leaves some out. The table has around 150,000 clones, 86% seen once. The sequencing sample was made of PBMCs. These receptors were taken from a woman between 18 and 30 years old in good health and CMV-seronegative. The CDR3 runs from the conserved cysteine through the conserved F or W. D genes are given only for firm matches. Size values are once, few and many counts, or a class for expanded clones, and some rows have none.

d_call	v_call	clone_size	j_call	cdr3_nt	cdr3_aa
NA	TRBV5-1	once	TRBJ2-2	TGCGCCAGCAACGTGATTGGGGGTTGGGGGGAACCGAACACCGGGGAGCTGTTTTTT	CASNVIGGWGEPNTGELFF
TRBD1	TRBV5-8	NA	TRBJ1-2	TGTGCCAGCAGCTTTGGGGACAGGCTGTCCTATGGCTACACCTTC	CASSFGDRLSYGYTF
NA	TRBV27	NA	TRBJ1-4	TGTGCCAGCAGTTTATTTGGGCAGGGCGATGAAAAACTGTTTTTT	CASSLFGQGDEKLFF
NA	TRBV28	NA	TRBJ1-6	TGTGCCAGCAACCTCCGGGACATCAAGCGTTCGGGGTCCCTCCACTTT	CASNLRDIKRSGSLHF
TRBD1	TRBV6-5	NA	TRBJ2-5	TGTGCCAGCAGTTCAAACGAACAGGGGAAGATAGAGACCCAGTACTTC	CASSSNEQGKIETQYF
NA	TRBV6-1	few	TRBJ2-6	TGTGCCAGCAGTGTCCAGGGACACTCTGGGGCCAACGTCCTGACTTTC	CASSVQGHSGANVLTF
NA	TRBV5-5	NA	TRBJ2-7	TGTGCCAGCAGCGGACTGCTGCGCTACGAGCAGTACTTC	CASSGLLRYEQYF
TRBD2	TRBV5-5	NA	TRBJ2-7	TGTGCCAGCAGCTTTGTAGTGACTAGCGAGTACGAGCAGTACTTC	CASSFVVTSEYEQYF
TRBD2	TRBV9	NA	TRBJ2-7	TGTGCCAGCAGCGTGGGGACTAGCGGGAGTCGTTACGAGCAGTACTTC	CASSVGTSGSRYEQYF
NA	TRBV4-1	NA	TRBJ1-3	TGCGCCAGCAGCTTTCTCAACGGTCAGGGGCCCTCTGGAAACACCATATATTTT	CASSFLNGQGPSGNTIYF
TRBD1	TRBV10-3	NA	TRBJ1-2	TGTGCCATCAGTGAGTCGAATACGGCGGACAGGAGAGGCGGCTACACCTTC	CAISESNTADRRGGYTF
TRBD2	TRBV7-3	NA	TRBJ2-1	TGTGCCAGCAGCAGAACACTAGCGGGATCCTACAATGAGCAGTTCTTC	CASSRTLAGSYNEQFF
NA	TRBV7-9	few	TRBJ1-3	TGTGCCAGCAGCTTCGGCGTGGGGGCGAGTGGAAACACCATATATTTT	CASSFGVGASGNTIYF
TRBD1	TRBV5-1	NA	TRBJ1-2	TGCGCCAGCAGCTTGGATGGACAGGGTAACTACGGCTACACCTTC	CASSLDGQGNYGYTF
TRBD2	TRBV6-5	NA	TRBJ2-1	TGTGCCAGCAGTTACGCGGGAGGGCGGAATGAGCAGTTCTTC	CASSYAGGRNEQFF
TRBD1	TRBV7-8	NA	TRBJ1-3	TGTGCCAGCAGCCTCGCCGAGGGACAGGGAGCAAACACCATATATTTT	CASSLAEGQGANTIYF
NA	TRBV28	NA	TRBJ2-7	TGTGCCAGCAGTTTAAGCCTTTCTGGACTGGCCTACGAGCAGTACTTC	CASSLSLSGLAYEQYF
TRBD2	TRBV5-1	NA	TRBJ2-3	TGCGCCAGCAGCTTGGGACTAGCGGGGAGCACAGATACGCAGTATTTT	CASSLGLAGSTDTQYF
NA	TRBV20-1	NA	TRBJ2-7	TGCAGTGCTAGACGACTAGACGAGCAGTACTTC	CSARRLDEQYF
TRBD1	TRBV5-1	NA	TRBJ1-3	TGCGCCAGCAGCCGGCAGGGGGCTAAATCCTCTGGAAACACCATATATTTT	CASSRQGAKSSGNTIYF
NA	TRBV28	NA	TRBJ2-2	TGTGCCAGCAGTACGACTAGTCTCCCCGGGGAGCTGTTTTTT	CASSTTSLPGELFF
TRBD1	TRBV5-1	NA	TRBJ1-2	TGCGCCAGCAGCTCCTTCCGGGACAGCCCTGGCTACACCTTC	CASSSFRDSPGYTF
TRBD2	TRBV4-1	NA	TRBJ2-7	TGCGCCAGCAGCCAAGTACTAGCGGGAGACGAGCAGTACTTC	CASSQVLAGDEQYF
TRBD2	TRBV11-2	NA	TRBJ2-1	TGTGCCAGCACCGGACTAGCGGGAGGGCTAGGGAATGAGCAGTTCTTC	CASTGLAGGLGNEQFF
NA	TRBV1	NA	TRBJ2-7	TGCACCAGCAGCCACCCCTGGGACAGGGGATTTTACGAGCAGTACTTC	CTSSHPWDRGFYEQYF
TRBD2	TRBV14	NA	TRBJ2-2	TGTGCCAGCAACACGGGACTAGCGGGAGCCGGGGAGCTGTTTTTT	CASNTGLAGAGELFF
NA	TRBV6-5	NA	TRBJ1-5	TGTGCCAGCAGTACTGGACACCATCAGCCCCAGCATTTT	CASSTGHHQPQHF
NA	TRBV7-2	NA	TRBJ2-7	TGTGCCAGCAGTCATGTACGGGACACTGTAACCTACGAGCAGTACTTC	CASSHVRDTVTYEQYF
NA	TRBV9	NA	TRBJ2-1	TGTGCCAGCAGCGTAGACGTACTCAACTACAATGAGCAGTTCTTC	CASSVDVLNYNEQFF
TRBD1	TRBV5-1	NA	TRBJ2-7	TGCGCCAGCAGCTTAGCGCCAGGGGGTTCCTCCTACGAGCAGTACTTC	CASSLAPGGSSYEQYF
TRBD2	TRBV6-1	NA	TRBJ2-5	TGTGCCAGCAGTGAAGCACTTAGCGGGAGAGGAGAGACCCAGTACTTC	CASSEALSGRGETQYF
NA	TRBV6-4	NA	TRBJ2-2	TGTGCCAGCAGTGACTCCAGGACAGCCGGGGAGCTGTTTTTT	CASSDSRTAGELFF
NA	TRBV27	NA	TRBJ2-7	TGTGCCAGCAGTTTAGCGGGGCTAACGGCCTACGAGCAGTACTTC	CASSLAGLTAYEQYF
NA	TRBV9	once	TRBJ2-7	TGTGCCAGCAGCGTAGGAGGGGTAGCGGTGGCCTACGAGCAGTACTTC	CASSVGGVAVAYEQYF
NA	TRBV7-6	NA	TRBJ2-3	TGTGCCAGCAGCCGTACGCCGGGGCAAGGGGGAGATACGCAGTATTTT	CASSRTPGQGGDTQYF
TRBD2	TRBV9	NA	TRBJ2-3	TGTGCCAGCAGCGTAGCTACAGGAGGGCTAGCGGGAGGCACAGATACGCAGTATTTT	CASSVATGGLAGGTDTQYF
TRBD2	TRBV28	NA	TRBJ2-1	TGTGCCAGCAGCAGACTAGCGGGTAAACATGAGCAGTTCTTC	CASSRLAGKHEQFF
TRBD1	TRBV5-1	NA	TRBJ2-1	TGCGCCAGCAGCTCGACGTACAGGGGCTCCTACAATGAGCAGTTCTTC	CASSSTYRGSYNEQFF
NA	TRBV7-9	NA	TRBJ1-5	TGTGCCAGCAGCTTAGGCCCCCTTACAGGGCGAAATCAGCCCCAGCATTTT	CASSLGPLTGRNQPQHF
NA	TRBV28	NA	TRBJ2-3	TGTGCCAGCAGTCACCCAGGTTCAGATACGCAGTATTTT	CASSHPGSDTQYF
NA	TRBV7-3	NA	TRBJ2-6	TGTGCCAGCAGGAAACCGGGGGACGTCTCGGGGATTTTGGCTGGGGCCAACGTCCTGACTTTC	CASRKPGDVSGILAGANVLTF
TRBD2	TRBV5-4	NA	TRBJ2-3	TGTGCCAGCAGCTTGAAGATAGGCGGGGGAAACACAGATACGCAGTATTTT	CASSLKIGGGNTDTQYF
TRBD2	TRBV28	NA	TRBJ2-7	TGTGCCAGCAGTTTGGGACTAGCTTCCTACGAGCAGTACTTC	CASSLGLASYEQYF
NA	TRBV28	NA	TRBJ2-1	TGTGCCAGTAGGGGGACATGGAGGATCGATGAGCAGTTCTTC	CASRGTWRIDEQFF
NA	TRBV19	NA	TRBJ1-3	TGTGCCAGTAGCCCTACGCGGTCCCAGAGGAGAAACACCATATATTTT	CASSPTRSQRRNTIYF
NA	TRBV5-1	NA	TRBJ2-1	TGCGCCAGCAGCCAGGTTCTAAGGGGTAATAATGAGCAGTTCTTC	CASSQVLRGNNEQFF
TRBD1	TRBV4-2	NA	TRBJ2-7	TGTGCCAGCAGCCCGAGGGGACAGGGTCCCTACGAGCAGTACTTC	CASSPRGQGPYEQYF
NA	TRBV10-1	NA	TRBJ2-7	TGCGCCAGCAGTGAGGGCCTTACCTACGAGCAGTACTTC	CASSEGLTYEQYF
NA	TRBV28	once	TRBJ1-5	TGTGCCAGCAGTCAAGCCGACGGGGGGGGCAATCAGCCCCAGCATTTT	CASSQADGGGNQPQHF
NA	TRBV7-2	NA	TRBJ1-2	TGTGCCAGCAGCGGGTTACAGGCTCCCTTTAACTATGGCTACACCTTC	CASSGLQAPFNYGYTF
NA	TRBV7-8	NA	TRBJ2-7	TGTGCCAGCAGCTTAGCGCTTAGCTCCTACGAGCAGTACTTC	CASSLALSSYEQYF
TRBD2	TRBV7-9	NA	TRBJ2-3	TGTGCCAGCAGTATCCGGACTAGCGGGAGGGTTACAGATACGCAGTATTTT	CASSIRTSGRVTDTQYF
NA	TRBV29-1	NA	TRBJ1-4	TGCAGCGGACAGGTTCGGGGTAATGAAAAACTGTTTTTT	CSGQVRGNEKLFF
NA	TRBV7-8	NA	TRBJ1-1	TGTGCCAGCACCCGACAGAGGAACACTGAAGCTTTCTTT	CASTRQRNTEAFF
TRBD1	TRBV2	NA	TRBJ1-2	TGTGCCAGCATTCCCGACAGGGGGGTCGTTTATGGCTACACCTTC	CASIPDRGVVYGYTF